Presented here are 27 T cell receptor beta chains from one specimen sequenced in a study of a mutant IDH1 vaccine in newly diagnosed glioma. The antigens these receptors bind are not known. Documented time point: week 35, safety follow-up. Vaccination comprised doses that each held 300 ug of mutant IDH1 20-mer peptide, plus topical imiquimod. Sequencing used immunoSEQ multiplex PCR; TCRdb keeps in-frame clones, though not all of them. This table has about 42,000 clones, approximately 80% appearing once. The specimen was PBMCs, collected from a glioma patient whose treatment included an IDH1 peptide vaccine. The receptors originated from a woman between 50 and 59 years old with glioma.

The rearrangement links TRBV28 to TRBJ2-7; the D gene is possibly TRBD1 (6 bases). Trimming cost V 5 bases and J 2 bases, with 13 bases left between them. Germline CDR1 MDHEN, CDR2 SYDVKM. The CDR3 is made up of 14 amino acids. The DNA for the CDR3 is TGTGCCAGCAGTCGCCCGGACAGAGCCTACGAGCAGTACTTC. Translated: CASSRPDRAYEQYF.

The rearrangement uses TRBV19 and TRBJ1-1; D is undetermined. V lost 4 bases and J 3 bases, leaving 12 bases between the germline ends. In germline, CDR1 is LNHDA, CDR2 SQIVND (reference sequence). There are 14 residues in the CDR3. CDR3 nucleotides: TGTGCCAGTAGTACCCATCGCGAGTACACTGAAGCTTTCTTT. It codes for CASSTHREYTEAFF.

The chain links TRBV29-1 to TRBJ1-1; maybe TRBD1 (5 bases). V dropped 5 bases and J dropped 5 bases, with 12 bases sitting between them. This CDR3 region has 12 residues. The germline gives CDR1 SQVTM, CDR2 ANQGSEA. The CDR3, as DNA: TGCAGCGTTTTCTTCGGGGGGACTGAAGCTTTCTTT. It encodes CSVFFGGTEAFF.

The chain employs TRBV7-2 and TRBJ1-2; no reliable D call. Trimming stripped 1 base from V and 4 bases from J, with 4 bases between. This CDR3 is 12 amino acids long. Germline CDR1 reads SGHTA; CDR2 reads FQGNSA. DNA of the CDR3: TGTGCCAGCAGCTTAGACACCTATGGCTACACCTTC. It translates to CASSLDTYGYTF.

The genes are TRBV5-8 and TRBJ1-2; D call uncertain. Germline CDR1 and CDR2: SGHTS and YDEGEE. The ends were cut back, 4 bases at V and 8 bases at J, with 21 bases in the middle. This CDR3 has 15 amino acids. CDR3: CASSTPGNPARGYTF. CDR3 DNA: TGTGCCAGCAGCACTCCGGGAAACCCGGCCCGGGGCTACACCTTC.

V is TRBV14 and J is TRBJ1-2, with a weak D call TRBD1 (5 bases). CDR3 length equals 14 residues. The V end lost 0 bases, the J end lost 7 bases, and 12 bases lay between the germline ends. Germline V gene lookup returns CDR1 SGHDN and CDR2 FVKESK. DNA for the CDR3: TGTGCCAGCAGCCAAGATGGGGGGTATGGTGGCTACACCTTC. Protein: CASSQDGGYGGYTF.

CDR3 sequence reads: CASYPAAANTEAFF. Here the CDR3 DNA reads TGTGCCAGCTACCCGGCGGCTGCCAACACTGAAGCTTTCTTT. The chain is built from TRBV6-6 and TRBJ1-1, with no clear D. The germline V gene encodes CDR1 MNHNY and CDR2 SVGAGI (reference sequence). This CDR3 spans 14 amino acids. V dropped 8 bases and J dropped 2 bases, with 15 bases sitting between them.

The V and J genes are TRBV6-6 and TRBJ2-7, with TRBD1 matching over 7 bases. The junction had 5 bases not matched to a gene; V was cut back by 2 bases and J by 1 base. The CDR3 sequence is 15 residues long. Germline CDR1 and CDR2: MNHNY and SVGAGI (reference sequence). The CDR3 DNA sequence: TGTGCCAGCAGTTACGGTCGGGACAGATCCTACGAGCAGTACTTC. This sequence encodes CASSYGRDRSYEQYF.

This chain links TRBV15 with TRBJ2-5; 8 bases match TRBD1. The J segment lost 5 bases and the V segment lost 3 bases, leaving 11 bases of the junction unmatched. This CDR3 has 16 residues. The germline V gene has CDR1 LNHNV and CDR2 YYDKDF (reference sequence). CDR3 in DNA: TGTGCCACCAGCAGCTTCACTGGGACAGGAGGGGAGACCCAGTACTTC. Translated, it gives CATSSFTGTGGETQYF.

J is TRBJ2-1 and V is TRBV27; D is possibly TRBD1 or TRBD2 (5 bases each). Germline V gene data show CDR1 as MNHEY and CDR2 as SMNVEV (reference sequence). CDR3 length: 17 residues. Trimming took 4 bases from V and 0 from J, leaving 16 bases between them. The DNA for the CDR3 is TGTGCCAGCAGTTCGTTCCGGGACGCAAGCTCCTACAATGAGCAGTTCTTC. Protein sequence: CASSSFRDASSYNEQFF.

The chain joins TRBV7-2 to TRBJ1-5, with a weak D call TRBD1 (5 bases). The V end was cut by 2 bases, the J end by 7 bases, with 15 bases between. Looked up from germline, CDR1 is SGHTA and CDR2 is FQGNSA. The CDR3 runs 15 residues. CDR3 coding DNA: TGTGCCAGCAGCTTAACCCCTGGGGCGGGACAGCCCCAGCATTTT. This sequence encodes CASSLTPGAGQPQHF.

This clone was seen just once. One end of the junction fails to match germline, which may point to a read error. The chain couples TRBV7-7 to TRBJ2-1, with D unclear. CDR3 length: 13 amino acids. Looked up from germline, CDR1 is SSHAT and CDR2 is FNYEAQ (reference sequence). The CDR3 DNA reads TGTGCTAGCAGCTTATCCACCTACAATGAGCAGTTCTTC. Its translation: CASSLSTYNEQFF.

V gene TRBV15 combines with J gene TRBJ2-3; TRBD2 aligns across 16 bases. Germline assignment: CDR1 LNHNV and CDR2 YYDKDF (reference sequence). This CDR3 spans 19 amino acids. Trimming took 3 bases from V and 6 from J; bases not matched to a gene: 12. CDR3: CATSSPFGTSGGAGDTQYF. The CDR3 bases are TGTGCCACCAGCAGCCCCTTCGGGACTAGCGGGGGGGCCGGGGATACGCAGTATTTT.

The chain recombines TRBV5-1 with TRBJ2-1; TRBD2 might be the D (6 bases). Germline values: CDR1 SGHRS, CDR2 YFSETQ. Trimming removed 1 base at V and 2 bases at J, with 16 bases between. This CDR3 region has 17 residues. The CDR3 sequence is CASSLSPTSTPYNEQFF. The CDR3 DNA is TGCGCCAGCAGCTTGAGCCCAACTAGCACACCCTACAATGAGCAGTTCTTC. Full variable domain (remainder filled in from reference TRBV5-1 and TRBJ2-1): KAGVTQTPRYLIKTRGQQVTLSCSPISGHRSVSWYQQTPGQGLQFLFEYFSETQRNKGNFPGRFSGRQFSNSRSEMNVSTLELGDSALYLCASSLSPTSTPYNEQFFGPGTRLTVL.

The chain has TRBV6-1 and TRBJ1-6; D remains ambiguous. The CDR3 covers 12 residues. Trimming removed 5 bases from V and 8 bases from J, with 7 bases in between. Germline CDR1 is MNHNS and CDR2 is SASEGT. The CDR3 loop is CASSRADSPLHF. The CDR3 region has the DNA TGTGCCAGCAGTCGGGCGGATTCACCCCTCCACTTT.

This clone has more than one count but fewer than ten. The rearrangement joins TRBV5-1 to TRBJ1-1, with no clear D. The length of the CDR3 is 14 residues. Germline V gene data show CDR1 as SGHRS and CDR2 as YFSETQ. The V and J ends lost 1 base and 5 bases respectively, with 12 bases between them. CDR3 DNA sequence: TGCGCCAGCAGCTTGAACACCCTGGGAACTGAAGCTTTCTTT. This sequence encodes CASSLNTLGTEAFF.

This clone was counted only a few times. The rearrangement joins TRBV7-9 to TRBJ1-1, with a possible D match to TRBD1 (5 bases). With 3 bases removed from V and 6 bases from J, the gap between germline ends came to 11 bases. The germline V gene encodes CDR1 SEHNR and CDR2 FQNEAQ (reference sequence). This CDR3 contains 13 residues. CDR3 sequence: CASSFRQFAEAFF. The CDR3 bases are TGTGCCAGCAGCTTTAGACAGTTCGCTGAAGCTTTCTTT.

The chain links TRBV5-1 to TRBJ2-5; 11 positions agree with TRBD2. CDR3 size: 17 residues. Germline assignment: CDR1 SGHRS and CDR2 YFSETQ. V trimming: 4 bases; J trimming: 4 bases; junction bases outside the gene matches: 12. DNA of the CDR3: TGCGCCAGCAGCGTGGGTGCTAGCGGGGGGTCCGGAGAGACCCAGTACTTC. Translated, it gives CASSVGASGGSGETQYF. The full variable domain, completed using reference TRBV5-1 and TRBJ2-5, is KAGVTQTPRYLIKTRGQQVTLSCSPISGHRSVSWYQQTPGQGLQFLFEYFSETQRNKGNFPGRFSGRQFSNSRSEMNVSTLELGDSALYLCASSVGASGGSGETQYFGPGTRLLVL.

This clone showed up just once. This sequence joins TRBV6-5 and TRBJ1-3; 7 bases agree with TRBD1. From germline, CDR1 is MNHEY and CDR2 SVGAGI. This CDR3 comprises 15 residues. Trimming at V came to 5 bases and at J to 0 bases, leaving 4 bases not matched to a gene. This chain's CDR3 is CASSRTGTSGNTIYF. DNA for the CDR3: TGTGCCAGCAGTCGGACAGGAACCTCTGGAAACACCATATATTTT.

The chain is built from TRBV5-5 and TRBJ1-3; the match to TRBD1 covers 7 bases. The CDR3 has 16 amino acids. Trimming at V came to 2 bases and at J to 0 bases, leaving 5 bases not matched to a gene. CDR1 and CDR2 (germline): SGHKS, YYEKEE (reference sequence). As DNA, the CDR3 is TGTGCCAGCAGCTTACGGACAGGAAACTCTGGAAACACCATATATTTT. This codes for CASSLRTGNSGNTIYF.

In this sample, this clone turned up once. The chain carries TRBV15 and TRBJ1-1; TRBD1 matches 7 bases. Per germline, CDR1 LNHNV and CDR2 YYDKDF (reference sequence). This CDR3 is built from 16 residues. With 4 bases clipped from V and 3 bases from J, the junction kept 11 bases outside the gene matches. Here the CDR3 reads CATSNFQGGKDTEAFF. The CDR3 coding sequence is TGTGCCACCAGCAATTTCCAGGGGGGAAAGGACACTGAAGCTTTCTTT.

The V and J genes are TRBV15 and TRBJ1-2; 8 bases match TRBD1. J gave up 3 bases and V 2 bases, and 5 bases lay outside the gene matches. CDR3 length equals 15 residues. Germline CDR1 and CDR2: LNHNV and YYDKDF (reference sequence). The DNA for the CDR3 is TGTGCCACCAGCAGACTGACAGGGGAGGACTATGGCTACACCTTC. The encoded protein is CATSRLTGEDYGYTF.

There are a few counts of this clone. The V call is TRBV27, the J call TRBJ1-6; D gene unclear. The CDR3 is 14 residues long. The V end lost 6 bases, the J end lost 10 bases, and 16 bases lay between the germline ends. Germline loops: CDR1 MNHEY, CDR2 SMNVEV (reference sequence). The CDR3 DNA follows: TGTGCCAGCAGATACGACTTAACCGAATCACCCCTCCACTTT. Its translation is CASRYDLTESPLHF.

The chain joins TRBV27 to TRBJ2-5, with D maybe TRBD2 (5 bases). With 4 bases removed from V and 0 bases from J, the gap between germline ends came to 12 bases. CDR3 length equals 15 residues. From germline, CDR1 is MNHEY and CDR2 SMNVEV (reference sequence). The DNA for the CDR3 is TGTGCCAGCAGTTATAGCGCGCCTGACCAAGAGACCCAGTACTTC. As protein: CASSYSAPDQETQYF.

The V and J genes are TRBV28 and TRBJ1-1; D ambiguous. CDR3 length: 14 residues. V was shortened by 2 bases and J by 5 bases, with 12 bases between the two germline ends. Germline values: CDR1 MDHEN, CDR2 SYDVKM. The CDR3 here is CASSLIARGTEAFF. CDR3 coding DNA: TGTGCCAGCAGTTTAATAGCGCGGGGAACTGAAGCTTTCTTT.

V usage is TRBV6-6 and J usage is TRBJ1-2; TRBD1 is a possible D gene (6 bases). Germline values: CDR1 MNHNY, CDR2 SVGAGI (reference sequence). The V end lost 8 bases, the J end lost 7 bases, and 23 bases lay between the germline ends. This CDR3 is built from 15 residues. The CDR3 protein is CASDSPGEGTGGYTF. The DNA for the CDR3 is TGTGCCAGCGACTCTCCAGGGGAGGGGACGGGTGGCTACACCTTC.

This rearrangement joins TRBV19 to TRBJ1-1, with a weak D call TRBD1 (5 bases). The germline V gene has CDR1 LNHDA and CDR2 SQIVND (reference sequence). This CDR3 has 12 amino acids. Trimming removed 6 bases at V and 9 bases at J, with 14 bases between. CDR3 bases: TGTGCCAGTAGGACCTGGGGGGATAAAGCTTTCTTT. It translates to CASRTWGDKAFF.